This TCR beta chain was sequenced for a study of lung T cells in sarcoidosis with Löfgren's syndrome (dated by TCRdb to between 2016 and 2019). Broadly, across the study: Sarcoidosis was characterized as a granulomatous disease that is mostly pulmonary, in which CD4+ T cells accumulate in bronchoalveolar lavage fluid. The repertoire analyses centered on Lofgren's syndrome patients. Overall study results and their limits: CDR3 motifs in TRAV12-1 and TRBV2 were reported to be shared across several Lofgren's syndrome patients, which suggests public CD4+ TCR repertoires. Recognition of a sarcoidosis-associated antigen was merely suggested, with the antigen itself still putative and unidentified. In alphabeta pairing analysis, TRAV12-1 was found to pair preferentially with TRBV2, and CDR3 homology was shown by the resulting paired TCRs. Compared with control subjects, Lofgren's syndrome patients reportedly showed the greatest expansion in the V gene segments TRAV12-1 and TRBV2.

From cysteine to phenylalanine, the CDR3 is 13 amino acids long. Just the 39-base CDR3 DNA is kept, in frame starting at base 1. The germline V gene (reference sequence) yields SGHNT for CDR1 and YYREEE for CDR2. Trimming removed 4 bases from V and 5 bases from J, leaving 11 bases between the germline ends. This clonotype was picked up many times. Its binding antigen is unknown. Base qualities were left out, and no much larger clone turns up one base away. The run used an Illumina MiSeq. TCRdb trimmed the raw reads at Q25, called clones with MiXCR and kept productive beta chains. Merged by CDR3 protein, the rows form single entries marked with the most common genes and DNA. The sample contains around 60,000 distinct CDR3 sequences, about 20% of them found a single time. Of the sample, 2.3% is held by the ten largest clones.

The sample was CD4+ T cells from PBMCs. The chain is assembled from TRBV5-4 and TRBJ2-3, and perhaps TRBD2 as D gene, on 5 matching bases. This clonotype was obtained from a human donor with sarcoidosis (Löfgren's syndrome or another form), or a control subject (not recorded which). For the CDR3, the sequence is CASSMRAEDTQYF. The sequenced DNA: TGTGCCAGCAGCATGAGGGCGGAAGATACGCAGTATTTT. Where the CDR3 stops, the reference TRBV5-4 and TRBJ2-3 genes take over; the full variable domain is ETGVTQSPTHLIKTRGQQVTLRCSSQSGHNTVSWYQQALGQGPQFIFQYYREEENGRGNFPPRFSGLQFPNYSSELNVNALELDDSALYLCASSMRAEDTQYFGPGTRLTVL.